In this sample, the clone carrying this TCR beta chain turned up a few times. Its antigen remains unknown. This specimen comes from a study of beta chain features in type 1 diabetes. CDR3 size: 13 residues. Trimming took 2 bases from V and 6 from J, leaving 10 bases between them. Germline CDR1 is MNHEY and CDR2 is SMNVEV (reference sequence). Overall study findings and caveats: Shorter TCRB CDR3s, moderately but significantly so, were found in Type 1 diabetes patients in all four CD4+ subsets.

Isolated RNA was reverse transcribed in full, so expressed TCRB transcripts were sequenced. Sequencing was performed with immunoSEQ multiplex PCR; in TCRdb, only in-frame clones are kept and a portion is missing. The data contain more than 300,000 clones, 8.5% to 10% of them seen just once; the ten biggest clones take up approximately 0.55%. The sequenced sample consisted of central memory CD4+ T cells from blood. This clonotype was sampled from a man aged 30-40 years with type 1 diabetes. The rearrangement joins TRBV27 to TRBJ1-2; TRBD1 is a possible D gene (6 bases). Written as DNA, the CDR3 is TGTGCCAGCAGTTTACGGCCAGGGGATGGCTACACCTTC. Encoded protein: CASSLRPGDGYTF.